Listed below are T cell receptor beta chains from one sample, sequenced in a study of T cell changes during pregnancy in multiple sclerosis. This table comes from immunoSEQ multiplex PCR, and its TCRdb copy is limited to in-frame clones, with some not included. The sample shows tens of thousands of clones, roughly nine tenths of them seen only once. The sample in question was CD4+ T cells from peripheral blood mononuclear cells, obtained before pregnancy. These receptors came from a female donor with multiple sclerosis, enrolled in a pregnancy study. CDR3s include the opening cysteine and the closing phenylalanine or tryptophan. The D gene is left open where the match is weak. Clone size, where shown, is once, few, many, or a class for clones that have expanded.

j_gene | abundance | d_gene | v_gene | CDR3aa | CDR3nt
TRBJ1-1 | . | TRBD1 | TRBV19 | CASSKRTGVMNTEAFF | TGTGCCAGTAGTAAAAGGACAGGGGTCATGAACACTGAAGCTTTCTTT
TRBJ2-7 | . | . | TRBV7-9 | CASSEGGGTPYF | TGTGCCAGCAGCGAAGGGGGGGGGACTCCGTACTTC
TRBJ2-7 | . | . | TRBV7-2 | CASSLAGGQGFYEQYF | TGTGCCAGCAGCTTAGCGGGGGGGCAGGGGTTCTACGAGCAGTACTTC
TRBJ2-7 | . | TRBD2 | TRBV11-2 | CASSRTSSSYEQYF | TGTGCCAGCAGCCGGACTAGCAGCTCCTACGAGCAGTACTTC
TRBJ2-4 | . | . | TRBV11-1 | CASSQTRNIQYF | TGTGCCAGCAGTCAGACTCGAAACATTCAGTACTTC
TRBJ2-7 | . | . | TRBV7-9 | CASQGGPYEQYF | TGTGCCTCTCAGGGAGGACCCTACGAGCAGTACTTC
TRBJ1-2 | . | TRBD1 | TRBV7-2 | CASSKGQGIHGYTF | TGTGCCAGCAGCAAAGGACAGGGTATACACGGCTACACCTTC
TRBJ2-3 | . | TRBD2 | TRBV7-3 | CASSRLAGSTDTQYF | TGTGCCAGCAGCCGACTAGCGGGGAGCACAGATACGCAGTATTTT
TRBJ2-5 | . | TRBD2 | TRBV20-1 | CSALTGGTQYF | TGCAGTGCCCTGACGGGAGGGACCCAGTACTTC
TRBJ2-1 | . | TRBD2 | TRBV6-1 | CASRRPGLPYNEQFF | TGTGCCAGCAGGCGACCGGGACTACCATACAATGAGCAGTTCTTC
TRBJ1-2 | . | TRBD1 | TRBV7-8 | CASSLLATSIGQGASYGYTF | TGTGCCAGCAGCTTACTCGCCACATCCATTGGACAGGGGGCGAGCTATGGCTACACCTTC
TRBJ1-1 | . | TRBD1 | TRBV6-1 | CASSRGQGVEAFF | TGTGCCAGCAGCCGGGGACAGGGGGTTGAAGCTTTCTTT
TRBJ1-3 | . | . | TRBV30 | CAWSMGRTGNTIYF | TGTGCCTGGAGTATGGGCCGAACTGGAAACACCATATATTTT
TRBJ1-5 | once | TRBD1 | TRBV6-5 | CASRVGQGSGQPQHF | TGTGCCAGCAGGGTGGGACAGGGCTCTGGTCAGCCCCAGCATTTT
TRBJ1-4 | . | . | TRBV11-2 | CASSSGTRAAENEKLFF | TGTGCCAGCAGCTCAGGGACACGGGCCGCTGAGAATGAAAAACTGTTTTTT
TRBJ2-7 | . | . | TRBV6-5 | CASRRQSNYEQYF | TGTGCCAGCAGAAGACAGAGCAACTACGAGCAGTACTTC
TRBJ2-3 | . | . | TRBV7-2 | CASSHDSLVGDTQYF | TGTGCCAGCAGCCACGACTCGCTCGTCGGAGATACGCAGTATTTT
TRBJ2-5 | once | TRBD1 | TRBV25-1 | CASRPGTAQETQYF | TGTGCCAGCCGGCCCGGGACAGCTCAAGAGACCCAGTACTTC
TRBJ2-5 | . | . | TRBV18 | CASSPKFGAGQETQYF | TGTGCCAGCTCACCAAAGTTTGGGGCAGGTCAAGAGACCCAGTACTTC
TRBJ2-2 | . | . | TRBV11-2 | CASSRRGAPNTGELFF | TGTGCCAGCAGCCGTCGGGGGGCCCCTAACACCGGGGAGCTGTTTTTT
TRBJ1-3 | . | TRBD1 | TRBV7-2 | CATGGQGVSGNTIYF | TGTGCCACCGGGGGACAGGGAGTATCCGGAAACACCATATATTTT
TRBJ1-2 | . | TRBD1 | TRBV7-2 | CASSLIVGTGVNYGYTF | TGTGCCAGCAGCTTGATAGTGGGGACAGGAGTTAACTATGGCTACACCTTC
TRBJ1-2 | once | . | TRBV2 | CASTPRGGGRYGYTF | TGTGCCAGCACCCCTCGGGGAGGTGGACGCTATGGCTACACCTTC
TRBJ1-1 | . | TRBD1 | TRBV18 | CASSPTIFGQVGSTEAFF | TGTGCCAGCTCACCTACAATTTTCGGACAGGTCGGGAGCACTGAAGCTTTCTTT
TRBJ1-3 | . | . | TRBV19 | CASREGERGNTIYF | TGTGCCAGTAGGGAGGGAGAACGTGGAAACACCATATATTTT
TRBJ1-1 | . | TRBD1 | TRBV5-4 | CASSLPGQGLNTEAFF | TGTGCCAGCAGCCTCCCCGGACAGGGCCTTAACACTGAAGCTTTCTTT
TRBJ2-1 | . | TRBD2 | TRBV7-9 | CASSIIAGTSGNEQFF | TGTGCCAGCAGCATTATCGCCGGGACTAGCGGCAATGAGCAGTTCTTC
TRBJ2-7 | . | . | TRBV7-8 | CASSRAGVAYEQYF | TGTGCCAGCAGTCGCGCAGGTGTCGCCTACGAGCAGTACTTC
TRBJ2-7 | . | TRBD1 | TRBV7-6 | CASSTGTGVHEQYF | TGTGCCAGCAGCACGGGGACAGGGGTCCACGAGCAGTACTTC
TRBJ1-1 | . | . | TRBV19 | CASSITGRGGRAFF | TGTGCCAGTAGTATTACAGGGAGGGGAGGTCGAGCTTTCTTT
TRBJ1-1 | once | . | TRBV6-6 | CASTPMGGTEAFF | TGTGCCAGCACCCCGATGGGGGGGACTGAAGCTTTCTTT
TRBJ2-2 | . | TRBD1 | TRBV5-1 | CASSFWDSRSTGELFF | TGCGCCAGCAGCTTCTGGGACAGCCGCTCCACCGGGGAGCTGTTTTTT
TRBJ2-1 | . | . | TRBV6-4 | CASSFEQFF | TGTGCCAGCAGCTTCGAGCAGTTCTTC
TRBJ1-2 | . | TRBD1 | TRBV5-6 | CASSRRQGGLYGYTF | TGTGCCAGCAGCCGTCGACAGGGCGGCCTCTATGGCTACACCTTC
TRBJ1-1 | . | TRBD1 | TRBV6-1 | CASTGQLYTEAFF | TGTGCCAGCACGGGACAGTTATACACTGAAGCTTTCTTT
TRBJ2-4 | . | . | TRBV7-2 | CASSSRGAGDKNIQYF | TGTGCCAGCAGCTCCCGGGGGGCGGGGGACAAAAACATTCAGTACTTC
TRBJ1-1 | . | . | TRBV6-1 | CASRREDRRNTEAFF | TGTGCCAGCAGACGCGAGGACAGACGGAACACTGAAGCTTTCTTT
TRBJ1-2 | . | . | TRBV25-1 | CASRKTGANYGYTF | TGTGCCAGCAGAAAAACGGGAGCTAACTATGGCTACACCTTC
TRBJ2-7 | . | . | TRBV5-1 | CASSSTPSAGRVGIPYEQYF | TGCGCCAGCAGCTCCACCCCTTCAGCCGGCAGGGTAGGAATTCCCTACGAGCAGTACTTC
TRBJ1-4 | . | . | TRBV6-6 | CASSYGRSGEKLFF | TGTGCCAGCAGTTACGGGCGATCCGGCGAAAAACTGTTTTTT
TRBJ2-7 | . | . | TRBV20-1 | CSASFSGEQYF | TGCAGTGCTAGTTTTAGCGGTGAGCAGTACTTC
TRBJ1-2 | few | TRBD1 | TRBV6-5 | CASRQGLYGYTF | TGTGCCAGCCGACAGGGTTTATATGGCTACACCTTC
TRBJ2-7 | . | . | TRBV4-1 | CASSQVTGDYEQYF | TGCGCCAGCAGCCAAGTTACGGGGGACTACGAGCAGTACTTC
TRBJ1-5 | . | TRBD1 | TRBV7-6 | CASSPLQGGGQPQHF | TGTGCCAGCAGTCCCCTTCAGGGGGGAGGTCAGCCCCAGCATTTT
TRBJ2-7 | . | . | TRBV30 | CAWSVGTHYEQYF | TGTGCCTGGAGTGTCGGGACTCACTACGAGCAGTACTTC
TRBJ2-5 | . | TRBD1 | TRBV29-1 | CSVPPGQGARGGQETQYF | TGCAGCGTTCCCCCCGGACAGGGGGCGCGTGGGGGCCAAGAGACCCAGTACTTC
TRBJ2-3 | . | . | TRBV19 | CASRYLGEGTDTQYF | TGTGCCAGTAGGTACCTAGGGGAAGGCACAGATACGCAGTATTTT
TRBJ1-1 | . | . | TRBV5-6 | CASSLAGLQHEAFF | TGTGCCAGCAGCTTGGCAGGTTTGCAACATGAAGCTTTCTTT
TRBJ2-7 | . | TRBD1 | TRBV6-1 | CASRRGTASYEQYF | TGTGCCAGCAGGAGGGGGACAGCCTCCTACGAGCAGTACTTC
TRBJ1-2 | . | . | TRBV19 | CASSGPGAYGYTF | TGTGCCAGTAGTGGTCCGGGTGCCTATGGCTACACCTTC
TRBJ1-2 | . | TRBD1 | TRBV2 | CASSEYPGTGDYTF | TGTGCCAGCAGTGAATATCCCGGGACAGGGGATTACACCTTC
TRBJ1-1 | . | . | TRBV28 | CASRPLFQGHTEAFF | TGTGCCAGCAGACCTCTATTCCAGGGTCACACTGAAGCTTTCTTT
TRBJ1-2 | . | . | TRBV6-1 | CASSERWSGGYTF | TGTGCCAGCAGTGAACGATGGTCGGGTGGCTACACCTTC
TRBJ2-2 | . | . | TRBV7-2 | CASSPPGAVRSGELFF | TGTGCCAGCAGCCCCCCTGGGGCCGTAAGGAGCGGGGAGCTGTTTTTT
TRBJ1-2 | . | TRBD1 | TRBV7-6 | CASSETGTGYGYTF | TGTGCCAGCAGCGAGACCGGGACAGGTTATGGCTACACCTTC
TRBJ1-2 | once | TRBD1 | TRBV6-6 | CASSNQGAYGYTF | TGTGCCAGCAGTAATCAGGGGGCGTACGGCTACACCTTC
TRBJ2-4 | . | . | TRBV5-1 | CASSLGQQKNIQYF | TGCGCCAGCAGCTTGGGACAGCAGAAAAACATTCAGTACTTC